This T cell receptor (beta chain) was recovered during a study of CD8 T cells in Susac syndrome. Overall study findings and caveats: Only a relatively small number of individuals were included in the TCR sequencing and HLA analysis.

The multiple sclerosis controls comprised treatment-naive patients whose relapsing-remitting disease was stable or active. The CD8+ and CD4+ T cells were negatively isolated, with the TEMRA cells enriched by FACS. With respect to this clonotype: Its antigen is not identified.

CDR1 and CDR2 from the germline V gene are SQVTM and ANQGSEA. The CDR3 is 13 residues long. V lost 4 bases to trimming and J lost 4 bases; unmatched junction nucleotides: 6. The authors reverse transcribed roughly 0.5 to 1 ug RNA with random hexamers. immunoSEQ multiplex PCR amplified TCR beta CDR3 across 54 Vbeta, 13 Jbeta. One entry per CDR3 protein, called by TCRdb with MiXCR from the immunoSEQ multiplex PCR reads. The table includes 100,000 to 150,000 distinct CDR3 sequences, around 94% detected once. The sequenced material came from CD4+ T cells from PBMCs. The clonotype originates from a human donor with multiple sclerosis. This chain uses TRBV29-1 with TRBJ2-5; TRBD2 matches 7 bases. This chain's CDR3 is CSVATSVSETQYF. The CDR3 DNA reads as TGCAGCGTTGCAACTAGCGTTTCAGAGACCCAGTACTTC.